This record covers a single TCR beta chain. Sequenced by immunoSEQ multiplex PCR; TCRdb stores in-frame clones only, minus some. The table has 150,000 to 200,000 clones, approximately 75% seen once. This specimen comes from a study of blood T cell repertoires in COVID-19. On the study more broadly: Donors in the United States, Italy and Spain gave samples during acute or convalescent COVID-19.

Germline loops: CDR1 LGHDT, CDR2 YNNKEL (reference sequence). The V gene end was trimmed by 0 bases and the J gene end by 8 bases; junction bases not matched to a gene: 13. CDR3 size: 16 residues. Sequencing was done on a sample of peripheral blood. This chain uses TRBV3-1 (or the pseudogene TRBV3-2) with TRBJ2-7; TRBD2 matches 7 bases. The receptor comes from a human donor in a cohort sampled during active COVID-19. CDR3 bases: TGTGCCAGCAGCCAAGATTCCGGGACTACGACCCTCCAGCAGTACTTC. Protein sequence: CASSQDSGTTTLQQYF.